Reported below is one T cell receptor beta chain. No antigen is known for it. This sample was included in a study of cytomegalovirus exposure and HLA in healthy donors. Background on the study: The roughly 110 validation repertoires were reported in a later analysis to have been generated on the same platform as the roughly 680 first-cohort repertoires.

The study, taken as a whole, reports: The study flagged around 150 TCR beta chains as cytomegalovirus-associated. Cytomegalovirus status, reportedly, was diagnosed with high specificity and sensitivity by the classifier.

V lost 3 bases and J lost 5; bases outside the gene matches: 6. The CDR3 runs to 16 residues. CDR1 is SSHAT, CDR2 FNYEAQ, per germline (reference sequence). This table comes from immunoSEQ multiplex PCR, and its TCRdb copy is limited to in-frame clones, with some not included. This table holds fewer than 200,000 clones, about 80% found once. This receptor was obtained from a young woman in good health and CMV-seropositive. What was sequenced was PBMCs. The chain uses TRBV7-7 and TRBJ2-1; 11 bases agree with TRBD2. The CDR3 is CASSLKGLADHNEQFF. CDR3 DNA: TGTGCCAGCAGCTTGAAGGGACTAGCGGACCACAATGAGCAGTTCTTC.